The subject of this entry is one TCR beta chain. Its antigen is unknown. The sample is drawn from a study of T cell clonotyping in hematopoietic cell transplantation. General study points: Broader posttransplant TCR repertoire diversity was predicted by graft donor and pretransplant recipient Inverse Simpson Index values.

The CDR3 extends over 14 amino acids. CDR1 and CDR2 (germline): SGHNT, YYREEE (reference sequence). V shed 1 base and J shed 2 bases, with 8 bases lying between them. Indicated time point: recipient sample about 28 days before transplant, after cytoreduction. Blood collection times were about day -28 and days 30, 100, 180 posttransplant. The data were produced by immunoSEQ multiplex PCR, yet TCRdb's version contains in-frame clones alone and is incomplete. The sample records 20,000 to 25,000 clones, almost 90% being singletons. This TCR was sampled from a man in his late teens or twenties with biphenotypic leukemia. Some clones in this sample may be carry-over from other donors' samples. This sequence joins TRBV5-4 and TRBJ2-3; D gene ambiguous. The sequences come from peripheral blood mononuclear cells, collected before stem cell transplant. The chain's CDR3 is CASSLTADTDTQYF. The CDR3 DNA follows: TGTGCCAGCAGCTTGACGGCAGACACAGATACGCAGTATTTT. The full variable domain, in which reference TRBV5-4 and TRBJ2-3 provide the parts outside the CDR3, is ETGVTQSPTHLIKTRGQQVTLRCSSQSGHNTVSWYQQALGQGPQFIFQYYREEENGRGNFPPRFSGLQFPNYSSELNVNALELDDSALYLCASSLTADTDTQYFGPGTRLTVL.